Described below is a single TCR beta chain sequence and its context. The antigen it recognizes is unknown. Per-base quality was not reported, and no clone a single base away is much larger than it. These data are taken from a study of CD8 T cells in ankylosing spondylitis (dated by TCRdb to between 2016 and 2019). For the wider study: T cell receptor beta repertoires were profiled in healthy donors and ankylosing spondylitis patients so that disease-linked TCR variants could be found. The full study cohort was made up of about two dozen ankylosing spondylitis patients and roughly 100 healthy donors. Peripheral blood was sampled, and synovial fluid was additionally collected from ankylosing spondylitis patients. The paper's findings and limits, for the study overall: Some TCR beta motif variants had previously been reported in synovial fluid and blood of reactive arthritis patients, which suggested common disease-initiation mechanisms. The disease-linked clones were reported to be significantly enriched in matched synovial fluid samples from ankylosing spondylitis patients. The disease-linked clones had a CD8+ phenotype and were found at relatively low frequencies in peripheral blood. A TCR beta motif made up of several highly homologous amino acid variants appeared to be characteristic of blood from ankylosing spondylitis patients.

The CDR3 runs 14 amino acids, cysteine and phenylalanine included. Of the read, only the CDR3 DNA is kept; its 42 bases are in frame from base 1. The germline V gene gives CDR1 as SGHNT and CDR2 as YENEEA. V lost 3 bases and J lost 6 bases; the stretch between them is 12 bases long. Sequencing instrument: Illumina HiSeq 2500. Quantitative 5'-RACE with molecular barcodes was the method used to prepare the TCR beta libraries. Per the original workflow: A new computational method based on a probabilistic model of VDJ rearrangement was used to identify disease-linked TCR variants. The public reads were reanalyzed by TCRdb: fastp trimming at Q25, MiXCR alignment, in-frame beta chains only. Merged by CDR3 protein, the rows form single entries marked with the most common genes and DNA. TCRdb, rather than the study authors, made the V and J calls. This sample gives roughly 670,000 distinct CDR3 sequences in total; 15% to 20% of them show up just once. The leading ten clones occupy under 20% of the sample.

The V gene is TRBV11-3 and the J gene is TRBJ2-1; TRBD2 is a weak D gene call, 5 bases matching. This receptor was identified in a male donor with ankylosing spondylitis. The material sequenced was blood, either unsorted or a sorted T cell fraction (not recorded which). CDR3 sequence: CASSLGVSANEQFF. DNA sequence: TGTGCCAGCAGCTTGGGAGTCTCTGCCAATGAGCAGTTCTTC.